Listed below are T cell receptor beta chains from one sample, sequenced in a study of vaccination and CD4 T cells after COVID-19. Via MiXCR, TCRdb re-called the PCR reads, giving one row per CDR3 protein. The sample has approximately 13,000 distinct CDR3 sequences; 30% to 45% are singletons. The antigens of these receptors remain unknown. Sequenced sample: cultured CD4+ T cells from blood. These receptors came from a human donor with COVID-19. CDR3s include the opening cysteine and the closing phenylalanine or tryptophan. The order of the fields is CDR3 DNA, CDR3 protein, D gene, clone size, J gene, V gene. D genes are given only for firm matches. Clone size, where shown, is once, few, many, or a class for clones that have expanded.

TGTGCCAGCAGTTTTCTAGCGGGGGCGAACACCGGGGAGCTGTTTTTT,CASSFLAGANTGELFF,TRBD2,few,TRBJ2-2,TRBV27
TGTGCCAGCAGCTTAGGGCTAGGGCGGGAGACCCAGTACTTC,CASSLGLGRETQYF,-,few,TRBJ2-5,TRBV7-8
TGTGCCAGCAGTCCCCTGTCTACGGGGAATGAAAAACTGTTTTTT,CASSPLSTGNEKLFF,-,few,TRBJ1-4,TRBV27
TGTGCCAGCAGTGACTCCGGGGCCTTCTCTGGAAACACCATATATTTT,CASSDSGAFSGNTIYF,-,-,TRBJ1-3,TRBV6-1
TGTGCCAGCAGCTCCGACAGGGGGGGATATGGCTACACCTTC,CASSSDRGGYGYTF,TRBD1,-,TRBJ1-2,TRBV11-3
TGTGCCAGCCGAAACCGGGACCCTCGTTGGTACACCTTC,CASRNRDPRWYTF,-,-,TRBJ1-2,TRBV2
TGTGCCAGCAGTGGAAGGGGACAGGGGGCGGACGAGCAGTACTTC,CASSGRGQGADEQYF,TRBD1,-,TRBJ2-7,TRBV6-1
TGTGCCAGCAGCTTGCCCCAACAGGGGTTGAACACTGAAGCTTTCTTT,CASSLPQQGLNTEAFF,TRBD1,-,TRBJ1-1,TRBV5-4
TGTGCCAGCAGTTACTTGACACAGGGGCGAGGAGGCTACACCTTC,CASSYLTQGRGGYTF,TRBD1,-,TRBJ1-2,TRBV6-5
TGTGCCAGCAGCCGCCCTCCGGGGGGCCTTGGTGAAAAACTGTTTTTT,CASSRPPGGLGEKLFF,-,few,TRBJ1-4,TRBV7-6
TGTGCCAGCAGCCCTGACCTAAACTATGGCTACACCTTC,CASSPDLNYGYTF,-,-,TRBJ1-2,TRBV11-2
TGTGCCAGCAGCCCCCAAGGGGTTCGCCAGCCCCAGCATTTT,CASSPQGVRQPQHF,-,-,TRBJ1-5,TRBV11-3
TGCAGTGCGGGGAGACTAGCGGGGGTCCGAGAGCAGTACTTC,CSAGRLAGVREQYF,TRBD2,-,TRBJ2-7,TRBV20-1
TGTGCCAGCAGGTCAGGGGTGAACACCGGGGAGCTGTTTTTT,CASRSGVNTGELFF,-,-,TRBJ2-2,TRBV6-1
TGTGCCAGCAGCTTTACAGCCTACGAGCAGTACTTC,CASSFTAYEQYF,-,once,TRBJ2-7,TRBV7-8
TGTGCCAGCAGTGGAGGCAGGGAGCGCACCTTC,CASSGGRERTF,-,-,TRBJ1-2,TRBV6-1
TGTGCCAGCAGCGCATCAGGCGGGGCGGCCACTGAAGCTTTCTTT,CASSASGGAATEAFF,-,-,TRBJ1-1,TRBV9
TGTGCCAGCAGTAGGTTGACAGGGGGACACTCTGGGGCCAACGTCCTGACTTTC,CASSRLTGGHSGANVLTF,TRBD1,few,TRBJ2-6,TRBV6-1
TGTGCCTGGAGTGTACAGGGGCCGAACTATGGCTACACCTTC,CAWSVQGPNYGYTF,TRBD1,few,TRBJ1-2,TRBV30
TGTGCCAGCAGCTTACGGACAGGGGTCGAGCAGTACTTC,CASSLRTGVEQYF,TRBD1,few,TRBJ2-7,TRBV7-6
TGTGCCAGCAGGCCAAGTTTGTCGGGGGCCAACGTCCTGACTTTC,CASRPSLSGANVLTF,-,-,TRBJ2-6,TRBV2
TGTGCCAGCAGTTTCGGGCTAGCGGGTCAGATTGGCTCCTACAATGAGCAGTTCTTC,CASSFGLAGQIGSYNEQFF,TRBD2,few,TRBJ2-1,TRBV27
TGTGCCAGCAGACCTCCCAACCCGGGGCAAGAGACCCAGTACTTC,CASRPPNPGQETQYF,-,-,TRBJ2-5,TRBV7-2
TGTGCCAGCAGAGAGAAATCGGTGACCCAGTACTTC,CASREKSVTQYF,-,few,TRBJ2-5,TRBV7-2
TGTGCCAGCAGTTCTTTTGGCACTGAAGCTTTCTTT,CASSSFGTEAFF,-,-,TRBJ1-1,TRBV6-2/TRBV6-3
TGTGCCAGTACCCGCGGACAGGGTCCCTACGAGCAGTACTTC,CASTRGQGPYEQYF,TRBD1,-,TRBJ2-7,TRBV19
TGTGCCAGCAGTGACACCGGGAACACCGGGGAGCTGTTTTTT,CASSDTGNTGELFF,-,-,TRBJ2-2,TRBV2
TGTGCCAGCAGCTTAGACCCTCGGGACCGCGGGTATGCCTTC,CASSLDPRDRGYAF,-,few,TRBJ1-2,TRBV11-3
TGTGCCAGCAGCCGGGACCAGAGGGAGACCCAGTACTTC,CASSRDQRETQYF,-,few,TRBJ2-5,TRBV11-2